This entry is about one T cell receptor beta chain. This clone was seen once. Its specific antigen is unknown. No base quality values were provided; no much bigger clone lies one nucleotide off. V lost 8 bases and J lost 0 bases; the stretch between them is 5 bases long. The germline V gene sets CDR1 to SGHDN and CDR2 to FVKESK. From the cysteine up to the phenylalanine, the CDR3 has a length of 11 residues. The CDR3 DNA has 33 bases and is translated from base 1. This record belongs to a study of blood T cell repertoires in COVID-19 (dated by TCRdb to 2019 to 2021). Background for the entire study: The collaborator samples originated in the United States, Italy and Spain and spanned the acute and convalescent phases of COVID-19. The material from the prospective study consisted of cDNA or gDNA derived from T cells, B-cell-depleted T cells, or PBMCs. Subjects who had been exposed to COVID-19, were actively infected with it, or had recovered from it provided the deeply sampled blood TCRbeta repertoires that made up the dataset. The repertoires were made available in a free public database intended to serve as a resource for research on the immune response to SARS-CoV-2. The samples were drawn from two sources: the first 160 participants of the ongoing ImmuneRACE study, and fewer than 1,500 subjects contributed by 6 global collaborators. Nearly every sample came with metadata listing a de-identified subject ID, COVID-19 status, age in years and sex. Where available, HLA class I and class II types were obtained from metadata supplied by the sample provider rather than from assay-based typing.

TCRbeta CDR3 regions were amplified from genomic DNA by means of the immunoSEQ Assay, a bias-controlled multiplex PCR. Per the source publication's procedure: Nucleated cell counts per sample were estimated from amplification of reference gene primers within the assay. To quantify the absolute abundance of each unique TCRbeta CDR3 rearrangement, sequence reads were collapsed and filtered. For each sample, productive Simpson clonality was calculated by taking the square root of Simpson's diversity index across productive rearrangements. TCRdb provides this immuneACCESS table in a form limited to in-frame rearrangements. Some clones are lacking; in checked studies, under half of them reflect an unresolved V gene, and why the rest are absent is not known. The V and J calls and the clone size are those of that table, but D and trimming were determined from the DNA. The sample yields around 300,000 clones; 75% to 90% were counted once. The ten biggest clones cover 0.94% of the sample.

General conclusions and limits of the study: The quantity of clinical and demographic metadata differed by source and by participant and was supplied without curation.

A second Seattle source provided samples from volunteer blood donors who had recovered from COVID-19. Each collaborating institution followed its own protocols to collect whole blood in K2EDTA tubes. For TCRbeta analysis, collaborator samples were shipped as frozen whole blood, as isolated PBMCs, or as DNA extracted from either sample type. This receptor was taken from a woman in her thirties or forties who had recovered from COVID-19. Specimen: peripheral blood. This chain is built from TRBV14 and TRBJ2-7; the D gene assignment is ambiguous. DNA sequence: TGTGCCAGCGGTAGCTCCTACGAGCAGTACTTC. Its coded protein is CASGSSYEQYF.